A single sample gave rise to the 11 T cell receptor beta chains below, sequenced in a study of T-cell reconstitution after alpha-beta-depleted transplantation in children (TCRdb year 2016). The receptor library was made with PCR. Sequencing was performed on an Illumina HiSeq 2500. TCR libraries were prepared with molecular barcoding, using unique molecular identifiers to normalize TCRbeta repertoire quantification. Clones were called with MiXCR by TCRdb after fastp trimmed the public reads at Q25, and only in-frame beta chains were retained. Identical CDR3 protein sequences are pooled into one entry, listed with their most common genes and DNA. The sample has 210,000 or so distinct CDR3 sequences on record, roughly 9% of them singletons. The ten largest clones represent about 6.2% of the sample. Sequencing used PBMCs from the stem cell graft donor, obtained from the stem cell graft. Receptors were obtained from a human donor who donated a stem cell graft to a child with acute lymphoblastic leukemia.

This clonotype was observed a few times. V is TRBV4-2 and J is TRBJ1-4; 8 bases are shared with TRBD1. V was pared by 4 bases and J by 6 bases, with 10 bases of the junction left unmatched. CDR3 length: 16 amino acids. Per the germline V gene, CDR1 is LGHNA and CDR2 is YNFKEQ. The CDR3 here is CASSRASGQDYEKLFF. The CDR3 coding sequence is TGTGCCAGCAGCCGAGCCTCGGGACAGGATTATGAAAAACTGTTTTTT.

The chain couples TRBV7-2 to TRBJ2-7; the match to TRBD1 covers 8 bases. This CDR3 spans 14 amino acids. Germline CDR1 SGHTA, CDR2 FQGNSA. The junction had 8 bases not matched to a gene; V was cut back by 4 bases and J by 6 bases. The CDR3 coding sequence is TGTGCCAGCAGCTCCCGTGGACAGGGTGGCGAGCAGTACTTC. Protein: CASSSRGQGGEQYF.

The chain is built from TRBV7-9 and TRBJ1-2, with 9 positions matching TRBD1. The CDR3 is made up of 16 amino acids. CDR1 and CDR2 from the germline V gene are SEHNR and FQNEAQ (reference sequence). The V segment lost 5 bases and the J segment 0 bases; nucleotides outside the gene matches: 7. DNA for the CDR3: TGTGCCAGCAGCCCCGTACAGGGGGCCTCTAACTATGGCTACACCTTC. It encodes CASSPVQGASNYGYTF.

This clonotype has just a few counts. The chain carries TRBV5-1 and TRBJ2-7; D is unclear. This CDR3 is 14 amino acids long. The V end lost 0 bases, the J end lost 2 bases, and 9 bases lay between the germline ends. The germline V gene encodes CDR1 SGHRS and CDR2 YFSETQ. This CDR3 reads CASSLEETAYEQYF. CDR3 DNA sequence: TGCGCCAGCAGCTTGGAAGAGACGGCCTACGAGCAGTACTTC.

This clonotype has at least ten counts. This rearrangement joins TRBV7-2 to TRBJ2-7, with D unclear. Looked up from germline, CDR1 is SGHTA and CDR2 is FQGNSA. This CDR3 has 17 residues. V was clipped by 2 bases and J by 3 bases, with 20 bases between them. CDR3 sequence: CASSLTFVWAQIYEQYF. The DNA of the CDR3 is TGTGCCAGCAGCTTAACATTTGTCTGGGCACAAATCTACGAGCAGTACTTC.

This clonotype was counted ten times or more. CDR3 sequence: CASSFGGAADTQYF. CDR3 sequence (DNA): TGCGCCAGCAGCTTCGGGGGGGCCGCGGATACGCAGTATTTT. V gene TRBV5-1 combines with J gene TRBJ2-3; 8 nucleotides agree with TRBD2. Germline CDR1 is SGHRS and CDR2 is YFSETQ. The CDR3 runs to 14 residues. With V trimmed by 2 bases and J by 6 bases, 5 bases remained unmatched.

At least ten counts were recorded for this clonotype. The chain links TRBV9 to TRBJ2-4, with a possible D match to TRBD1 (6 bases). The V and J ends lost 0 bases and 2 bases respectively, with 15 bases between them. In germline, CDR1 is SGDLS, CDR2 YYNGEE. This CDR3 comprises 17 residues. CDR3 region: CASSVDAGDGTKNIQYF. The CDR3 DNA is TGTGCCAGCAGCGTAGACGCAGGGGACGGGACCAAAAACATTCAGTACTTC.

The V gene is TRBV27, the J gene TRBJ2-5; the match to TRBD1 covers 8 bases. V gave up 5 bases and J gave up 0 bases; unmatched junction bases: 2. Germline loops: CDR1 MNHEY, CDR2 SMNVEV (reference sequence). This CDR3 is 14 amino acids long. The CDR3 is CASSQTGDQETQYF. CDR3 coding DNA: TGTGCCAGCAGTCAGACAGGGGACCAAGAGACCCAGTACTTC.

This clonotype was observed many times. The chain couples TRBV6-2 or TRBV6-3 to TRBJ2-2; TRBD2 aligns across 9 bases. CDR3 size: 18 residues. Germline values: CDR1 MNHEY, CDR2 SVGEGT. V lost 6 bases and J lost 2; bases outside the gene matches: 13. The chain's CDR3 is CASSSVGSGGGNTGELFF. The CDR3 DNA follows: TGTGCCAGCAGCTCCGTTGGTAGCGGGGGAGGAAACACCGGGGAGCTGTTTTTT.

This clonotype occurred many times. The chain links TRBV29-1 to TRBJ2-6; D is tentatively TRBD1 or TRBD2 (6 bases each). V was clipped by 8 bases and J by 0 bases, with 23 bases between them. The germline gives CDR1 SQVTM, CDR2 ANQGSEA. This CDR3 contains 18 residues. The CDR3 DNA is TGCAGCCCCCCTCCATGGCCAGGGGACTGCTCTGGGGCCAACGTCCTGACTTTC. Its translation is CSPPPWPGDCSGANVLTF.

This chain uses TRBV10-3 with TRBJ2-7, with D perhaps TRBD1 or TRBD2 (5 bases each). Germline values: CDR1 ENHRY, CDR2 SYGVKD. The CDR3 extends over 15 amino acids. Trimming left V 3 bases short and J 0 bases short, with 12 bases between. The DNA of the CDR3 is TGTGCCATCAGTGATGAGGGGAGAGGCTCCTACGAGCAGTACTTC. Its protein is CAISDEGRGSYEQYF.